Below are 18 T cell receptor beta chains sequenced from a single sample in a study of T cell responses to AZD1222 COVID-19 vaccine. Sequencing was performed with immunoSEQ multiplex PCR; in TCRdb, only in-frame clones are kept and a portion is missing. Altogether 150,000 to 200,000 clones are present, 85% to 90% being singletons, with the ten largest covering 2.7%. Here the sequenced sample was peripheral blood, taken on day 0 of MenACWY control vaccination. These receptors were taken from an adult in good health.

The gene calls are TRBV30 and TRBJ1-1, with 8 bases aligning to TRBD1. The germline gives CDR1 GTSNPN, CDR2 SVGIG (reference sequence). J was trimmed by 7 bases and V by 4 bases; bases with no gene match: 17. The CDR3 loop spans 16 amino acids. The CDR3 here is CAWTSLTRQGAVEAFF. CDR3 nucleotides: TGTGCCTGGACCTCTCTAACTCGCCAGGGGGCAGTTGAAGCTTTCTTT. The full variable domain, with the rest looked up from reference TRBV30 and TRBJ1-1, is SQTIHQWPATLVQPVGSPLSLECTVEGTSNPNLYWYRQAAGRGLQLLFYSVGIGQISSEVPQNLSASRPQDRQFILSSKKLLLSDSGFYLCAWTSLTRQGAVEAFFGQGTRLTVV.

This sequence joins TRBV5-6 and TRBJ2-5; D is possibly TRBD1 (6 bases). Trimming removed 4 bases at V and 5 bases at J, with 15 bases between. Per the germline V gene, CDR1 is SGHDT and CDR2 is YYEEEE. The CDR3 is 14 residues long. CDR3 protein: CASSQMNREETQYF. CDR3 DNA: TGTGCCAGCAGCCAGATGAACAGGGAGGAGACCCAGTACTTC.

Here the CDR3 reads CASSLLAGGNGYTF. The CDR3 nucleotides read TGTGCCAGCAGTTTATTGGCAGGGGGGAATGGCTACACCTTC. This chain links TRBV27 with TRBJ1-2, with 7 bases aligning to TRBD1. Trimming at V came to 1 base and at J to 6 bases, leaving 5 bases not matched to a gene. Germline V lookup: CDR1 MNHEY, CDR2 SMNVEV (reference sequence). This CDR3 is built from 14 residues.

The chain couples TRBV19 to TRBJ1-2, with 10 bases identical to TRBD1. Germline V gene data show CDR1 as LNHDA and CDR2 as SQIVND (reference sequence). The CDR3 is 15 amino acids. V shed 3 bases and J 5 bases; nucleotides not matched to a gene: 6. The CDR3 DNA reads TGTGCCAGTAGTATCGGGACAGGGGTTCCATATGGCTACACCTTC. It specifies CASSIGTGVPYGYTF.

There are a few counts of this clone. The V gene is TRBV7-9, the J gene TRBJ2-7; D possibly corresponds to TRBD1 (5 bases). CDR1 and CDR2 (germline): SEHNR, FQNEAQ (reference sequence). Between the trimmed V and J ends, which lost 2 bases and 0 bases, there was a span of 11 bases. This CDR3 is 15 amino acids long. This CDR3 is CASSLSQGGSYEQYF. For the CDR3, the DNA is TGTGCCAGCAGCTTATCCCAGGGTGGCTCCTACGAGCAGTACTTC.

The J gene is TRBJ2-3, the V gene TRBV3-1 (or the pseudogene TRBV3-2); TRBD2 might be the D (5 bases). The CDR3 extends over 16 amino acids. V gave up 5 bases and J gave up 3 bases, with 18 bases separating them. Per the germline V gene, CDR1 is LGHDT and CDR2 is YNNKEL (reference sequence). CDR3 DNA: TGTGCCAGCAGCGACCTACAGCGGCCCACGACAGATACGCAGTATTTT. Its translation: CASSDLQRPTTDTQYF.

This chain's CDR3 is CACLSGRNNEQFF. CDR3 in DNA: TGTGCCTGCCTTAGCGGGAGGAACAATGAGCAGTTCTTC. The rearrangement links TRBV30 to TRBJ2-1; 10 bases align to TRBD2. Trimming removed 6 bases from V and 5 bases from J; junction bases left unmatched: 4. The germline gives CDR1 GTSNPN, CDR2 SVGIG (reference sequence). The CDR3 length is 13 residues.

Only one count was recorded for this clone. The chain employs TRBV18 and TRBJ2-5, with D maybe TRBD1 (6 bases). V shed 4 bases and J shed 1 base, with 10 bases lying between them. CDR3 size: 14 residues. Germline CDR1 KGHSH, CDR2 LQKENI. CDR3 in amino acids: CASSLQGSQETQYF. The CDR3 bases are TGTGCCAGCTCACTCCAGGGGTCCCAAGAGACCCAGTACTTC.

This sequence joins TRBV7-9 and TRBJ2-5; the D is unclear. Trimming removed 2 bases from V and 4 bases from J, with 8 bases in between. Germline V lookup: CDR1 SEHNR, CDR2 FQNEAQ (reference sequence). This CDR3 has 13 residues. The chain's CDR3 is CASSLFVGETQYF. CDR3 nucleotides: TGTGCCAGCAGCTTATTCGTGGGAGAGACCCAGTACTTC.

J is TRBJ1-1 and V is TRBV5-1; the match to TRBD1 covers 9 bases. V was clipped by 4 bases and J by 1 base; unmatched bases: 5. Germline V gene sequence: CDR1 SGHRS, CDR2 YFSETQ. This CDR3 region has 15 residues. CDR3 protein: CASSRGQGGNTEAFF. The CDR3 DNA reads TGCGCCAGCAGCCGGGGACAGGGCGGGAACACTGAAGCTTTCTTT. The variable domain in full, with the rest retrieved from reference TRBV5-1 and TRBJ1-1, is KAGVTQTPRYLIKTRGQQVTLSCSPISGHRSVSWYQQTPGQGLQFLFEYFSETQRNKGNFPGRFSGRQFSNSRSEMNVSTLELGDSALYLCASSRGQGGNTEAFFGQGTRLTVV.

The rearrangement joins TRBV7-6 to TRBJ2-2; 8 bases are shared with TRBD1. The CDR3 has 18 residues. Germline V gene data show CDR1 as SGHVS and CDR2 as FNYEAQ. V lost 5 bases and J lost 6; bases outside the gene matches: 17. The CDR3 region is CASSPIPSGTGFPGELFF. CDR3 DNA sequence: TGTGCCAGCAGCCCCATACCCTCCGGGACAGGATTCCCCGGGGAGCTGTTTTTT. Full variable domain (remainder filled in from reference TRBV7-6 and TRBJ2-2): GAGVSQSPRYKVTKRGQDVALRCDPISGHVSLYWYRQALGQGPEFLTYFNYEAQQDKSGLPNDRFSAERPEGSISTLTIQRTEQRDSAMYRCASSPIPSGTGFPGELFFGEGSRLTVL.

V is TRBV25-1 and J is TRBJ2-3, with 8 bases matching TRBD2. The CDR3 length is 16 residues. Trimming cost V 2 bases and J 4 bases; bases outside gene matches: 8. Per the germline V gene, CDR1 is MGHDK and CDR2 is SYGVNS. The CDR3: CASSEVGSGVADTQYF. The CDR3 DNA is TGTGCCAGCAGTGAAGTGGGTAGCGGGGTGGCAGATACGCAGTATTTT. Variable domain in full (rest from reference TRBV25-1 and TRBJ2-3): EADIYQTPRYLVIGTGKKITLECSQTMGHDKMYWYQQDPGMELHLIHYSYGVNSTEKGDLSSESTVSRIRTEHFPLTLESARPSHTSQYLCASSEVGSGVADTQYFGPGTRLTVL.

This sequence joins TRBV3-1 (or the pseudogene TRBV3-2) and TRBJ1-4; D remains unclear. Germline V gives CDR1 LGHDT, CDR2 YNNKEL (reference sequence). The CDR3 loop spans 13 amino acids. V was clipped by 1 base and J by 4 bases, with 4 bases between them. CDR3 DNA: TGTGCCAGCAGCCAAGGGCATAATGAAAAACTGTTTTTT. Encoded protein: CASSQGHNEKLFF.

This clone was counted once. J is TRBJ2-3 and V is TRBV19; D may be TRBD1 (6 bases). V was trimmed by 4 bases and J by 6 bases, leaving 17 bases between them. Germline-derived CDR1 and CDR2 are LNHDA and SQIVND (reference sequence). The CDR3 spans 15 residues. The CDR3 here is CASSTGTRASDTQYF. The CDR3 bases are TGTGCCAGTAGTACCGGGACACGGGCATCCGATACGCAGTATTTT.

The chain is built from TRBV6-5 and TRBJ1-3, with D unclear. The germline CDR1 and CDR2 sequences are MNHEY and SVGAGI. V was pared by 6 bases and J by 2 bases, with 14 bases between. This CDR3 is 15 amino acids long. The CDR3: CASSPKGRTGNTIYF. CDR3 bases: TGTGCCAGCAGCCCCAAAGGACGTACTGGAAACACCATATATTTT.

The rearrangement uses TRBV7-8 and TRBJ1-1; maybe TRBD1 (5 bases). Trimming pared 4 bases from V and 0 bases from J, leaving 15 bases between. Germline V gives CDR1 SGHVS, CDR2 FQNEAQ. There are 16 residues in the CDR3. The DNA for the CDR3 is TGTGCCAGCAGCTCAGGAGGGGCTACGATGAACACTGAAGCTTTCTTT. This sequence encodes CASSSGGATMNTEAFF.

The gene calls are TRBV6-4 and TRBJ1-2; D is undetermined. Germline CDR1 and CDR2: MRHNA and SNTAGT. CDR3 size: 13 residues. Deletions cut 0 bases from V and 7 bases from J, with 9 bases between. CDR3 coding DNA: TGTGCCAGCAGTGACTCTCTGGGTCGTGGCTACACCTTC. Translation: CASSDSLGRGYTF.

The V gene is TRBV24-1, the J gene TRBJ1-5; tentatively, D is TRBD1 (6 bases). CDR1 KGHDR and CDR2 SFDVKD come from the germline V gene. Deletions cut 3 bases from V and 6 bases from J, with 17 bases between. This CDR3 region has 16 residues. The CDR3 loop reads CATSDRTGPVGQPQHF. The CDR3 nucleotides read TGTGCCACCAGTGATAGAACAGGGCCGGTGGGTCAGCCCCAGCATTTT.